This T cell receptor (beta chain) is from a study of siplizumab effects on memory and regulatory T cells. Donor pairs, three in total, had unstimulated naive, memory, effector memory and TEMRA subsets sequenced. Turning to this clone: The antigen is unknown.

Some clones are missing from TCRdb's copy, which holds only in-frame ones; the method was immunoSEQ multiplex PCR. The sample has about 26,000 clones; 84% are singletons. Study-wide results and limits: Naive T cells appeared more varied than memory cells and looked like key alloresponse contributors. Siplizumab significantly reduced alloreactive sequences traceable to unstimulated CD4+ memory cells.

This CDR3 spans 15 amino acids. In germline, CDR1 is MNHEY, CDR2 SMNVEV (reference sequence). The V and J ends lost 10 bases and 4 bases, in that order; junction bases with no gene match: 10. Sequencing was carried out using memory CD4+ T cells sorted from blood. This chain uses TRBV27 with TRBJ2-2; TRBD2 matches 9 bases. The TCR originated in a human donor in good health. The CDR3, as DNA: TGTGCCACAAGGCAGGGTAGCGGGAGCACCGGGGAGCTGTTTTTT. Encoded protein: CATRQGSGSTGELFF.